What follows are 4 T cell receptor beta chains derived from one specimen sequenced in a study of shared clonotypes between healthy human individuals. Sequencing was performed with immunoSEQ multiplex PCR; in TCRdb, only in-frame clones are kept and a portion is missing. This sample carries 1.6 million or so clones, roughly 96% of them seen once, and the ten largest clones take approximately 1.1%. The specimen sequenced was naive CD4+ T cells sorted from blood. Noted subset: CD45RA+ positively selected. All receptors come from a man younger than 45 in good health.

This chain joins TRBV5-4 and TRBJ2-7, with D perhaps matching TRBD1 (5 bases). CDR3 length: 15 residues. CDR1 SGHNT and CDR2 YYREEE come from the germline V gene (reference sequence). With 3 bases removed from V and 0 bases from J, the gap between germline ends came to 13 bases. In nucleotides, the CDR3 is TGTGCCAGCAGCTCCCCACCCCAGGGCTCCTACGAGCAGTACTTC. Encoded protein: CASSSPPQGSYEQYF.

The rearrangement uses TRBV15 and TRBJ2-7; D gene ambiguous. The CDR3 consists of 14 residues. Germline loops: CDR1 LNHNV, CDR2 YYDKDF (reference sequence). Between the trimmed V and J ends, which lost 0 bases and 0 bases, there was a span of 6 bases. The CDR3 loop is CATSREASSYEQYF. For the CDR3, the DNA is TGTGCCACCAGCAGAGAGGCGAGCTCCTACGAGCAGTACTTC.

The chain couples TRBV28 to TRBJ1-1, with TRBD1 matching over 7 bases. Germline V gene data show CDR1 as MDHEN and CDR2 as SYDVKM. Unmatched junction bases numbered 6, after V lost 7 bases and J lost 4 bases. The CDR3 runs to 13 residues. CDR3 nucleotides: TGTGCCAGCACAAGACAGGGAGGCACTGAAGCTTTCTTT. It specifies CASTRQGGTEAFF.

In its sample, this clone was seen a few times. This chain's CDR3 is CASSLEGKQPQHF. The CDR3 region has the DNA TGCGCCAGCAGCTTGGAGGGGAAACAGCCCCAGCATTTT. This chain uses TRBV5-1 with TRBJ1-5; tentatively, D is TRBD1 (5 bases). The CDR3 loop spans 13 amino acids. V lost 0 bases to trimming and J lost 7 bases, with 8 bases between them. Germline V gene sequence: CDR1 SGHRS, CDR2 YFSETQ.